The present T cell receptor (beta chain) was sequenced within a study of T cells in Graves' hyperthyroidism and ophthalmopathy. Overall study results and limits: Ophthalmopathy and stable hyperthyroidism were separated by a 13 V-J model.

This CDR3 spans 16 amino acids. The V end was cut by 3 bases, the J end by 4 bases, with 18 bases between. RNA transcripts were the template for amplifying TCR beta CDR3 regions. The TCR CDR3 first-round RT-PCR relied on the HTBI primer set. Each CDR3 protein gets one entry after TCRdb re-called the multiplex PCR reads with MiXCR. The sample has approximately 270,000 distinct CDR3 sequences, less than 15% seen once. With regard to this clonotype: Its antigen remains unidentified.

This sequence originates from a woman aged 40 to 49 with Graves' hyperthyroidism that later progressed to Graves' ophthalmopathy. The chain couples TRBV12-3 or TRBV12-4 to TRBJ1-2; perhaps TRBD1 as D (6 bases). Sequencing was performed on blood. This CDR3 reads CASSFGRGPLSYGYTF. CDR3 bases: TGTGCCAGCAGTTTTGGCAGGGGCCCTCTAAGCTATGGCTACACCTTC.